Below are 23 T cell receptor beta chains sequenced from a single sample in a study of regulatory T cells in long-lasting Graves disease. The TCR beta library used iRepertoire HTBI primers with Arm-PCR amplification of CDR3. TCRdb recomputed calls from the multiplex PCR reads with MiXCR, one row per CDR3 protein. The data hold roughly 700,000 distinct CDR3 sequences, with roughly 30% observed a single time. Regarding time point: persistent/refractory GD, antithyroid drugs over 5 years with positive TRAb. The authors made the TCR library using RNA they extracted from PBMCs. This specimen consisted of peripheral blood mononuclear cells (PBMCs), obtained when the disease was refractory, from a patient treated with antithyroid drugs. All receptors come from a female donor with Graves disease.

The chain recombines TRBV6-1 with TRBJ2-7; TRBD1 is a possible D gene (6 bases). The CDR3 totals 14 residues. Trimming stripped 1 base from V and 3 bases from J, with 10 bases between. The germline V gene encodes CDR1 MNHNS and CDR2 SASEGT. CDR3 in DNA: TGTGCCAGCAGTGAAGAGACAGGAGTCTACGAGCAGTACTTC. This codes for CASSEETGVYEQYF.

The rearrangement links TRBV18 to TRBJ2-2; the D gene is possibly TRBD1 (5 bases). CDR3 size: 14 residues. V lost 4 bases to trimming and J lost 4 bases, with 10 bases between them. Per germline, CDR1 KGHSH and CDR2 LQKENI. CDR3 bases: TGTGCCAGCTCACGACCGACAGTCACCGGGGAGCTGTTTTTT. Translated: CASSRPTVTGELFF.

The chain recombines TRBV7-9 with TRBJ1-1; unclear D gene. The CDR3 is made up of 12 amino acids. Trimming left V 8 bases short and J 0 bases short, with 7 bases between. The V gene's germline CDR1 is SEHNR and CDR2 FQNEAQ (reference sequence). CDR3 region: CASVLLNTEAFF. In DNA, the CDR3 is TGTGCCAGCGTCCTTTTGAACACTGAAGCTTTCTTT. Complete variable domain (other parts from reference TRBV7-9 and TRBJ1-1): DTGVSQNPRHKITKRGQNVTFRCDPISEHNRLYWYRQTLGQGPEFLTYFQNEAQLEKSRLLSDRFSAERPKGSFSTLEIQRTEQGDSAMYLCASVLLNTEAFFGQGTRLTVV.

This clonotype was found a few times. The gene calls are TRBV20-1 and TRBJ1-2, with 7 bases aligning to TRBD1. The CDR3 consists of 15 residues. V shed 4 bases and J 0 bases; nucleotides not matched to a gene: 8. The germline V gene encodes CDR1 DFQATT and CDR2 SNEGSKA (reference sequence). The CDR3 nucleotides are TGCAGTGCTAAAGAGACAGGGCTGGCTAACTATGGCTACACCTTC. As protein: CSAKETGLANYGYTF.

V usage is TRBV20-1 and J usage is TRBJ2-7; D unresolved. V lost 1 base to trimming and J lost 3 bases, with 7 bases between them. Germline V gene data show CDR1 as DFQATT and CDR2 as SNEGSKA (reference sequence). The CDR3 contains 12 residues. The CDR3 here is CSARGLFYEQYF. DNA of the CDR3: TGCAGTGCTAGAGGACTGTTCTACGAGCAGTACTTC.

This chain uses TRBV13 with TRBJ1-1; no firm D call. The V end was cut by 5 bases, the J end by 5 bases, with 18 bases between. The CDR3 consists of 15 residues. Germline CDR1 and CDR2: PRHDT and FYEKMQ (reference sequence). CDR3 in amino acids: CASSPGVLGETEAFF. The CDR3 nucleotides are TGTGCCAGCAGCCCCGGGGTTTTGGGTGAGACTGAAGCTTTCTTT.

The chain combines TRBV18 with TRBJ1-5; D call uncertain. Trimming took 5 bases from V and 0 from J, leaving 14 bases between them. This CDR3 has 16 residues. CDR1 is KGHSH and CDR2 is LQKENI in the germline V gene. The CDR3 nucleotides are TGTGCCAGCTCATCCACCTACAGAAATAGCAATCAGCCCCAGCATTTT. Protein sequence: CASSSTYRNSNQPQHF.

The DNA for the CDR3 is TGTGCCAGCAGTTACGCGGGCGGATACTATGGCTACACCTTC. This sequence encodes CASSYAGGYYGYTF. The V and J genes are TRBV6-9 and TRBJ1-2; unclear D gene. The CDR3 contains 14 residues. Trimming removed 3 bases from V and 3 bases from J, with 11 bases in between. CDR1 is MNHGY, CDR2 SVAAGI, per germline.

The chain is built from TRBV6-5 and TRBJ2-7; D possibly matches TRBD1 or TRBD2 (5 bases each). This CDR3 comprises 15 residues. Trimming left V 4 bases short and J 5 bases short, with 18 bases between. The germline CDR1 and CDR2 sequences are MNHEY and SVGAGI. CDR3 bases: TGTGCCAGCAGTTCGAATCCGGGACGGACACACGAGCAGTACTTC. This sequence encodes CASSSNPGRTHEQYF.

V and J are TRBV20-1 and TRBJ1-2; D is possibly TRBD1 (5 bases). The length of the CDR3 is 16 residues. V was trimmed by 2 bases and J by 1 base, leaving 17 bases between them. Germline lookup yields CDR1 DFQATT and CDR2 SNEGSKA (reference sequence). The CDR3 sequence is CSARYGGGGINYGYTF. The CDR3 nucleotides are TGCAGTGCTAGATACGGCGGGGGGGGGATTAACTATGGCTACACCTTC.

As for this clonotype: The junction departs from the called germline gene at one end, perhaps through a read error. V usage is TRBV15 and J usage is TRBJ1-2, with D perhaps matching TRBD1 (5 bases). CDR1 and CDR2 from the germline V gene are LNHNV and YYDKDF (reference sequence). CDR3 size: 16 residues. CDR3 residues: CATSRDRGVAGYDYTF. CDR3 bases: TGTGCCACCAGCAGAGATCGGGGGGTAGCTGGCTATGACTACACCTTC.

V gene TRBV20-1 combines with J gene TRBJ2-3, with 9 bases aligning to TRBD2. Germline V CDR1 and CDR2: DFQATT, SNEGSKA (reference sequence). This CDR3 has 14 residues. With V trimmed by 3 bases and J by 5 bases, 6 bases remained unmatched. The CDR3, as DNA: TGCAGTGCTAGTGTAGCGGGAGCACGAGATACGCAGTATTTT. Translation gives CSASVAGARDTQYF.

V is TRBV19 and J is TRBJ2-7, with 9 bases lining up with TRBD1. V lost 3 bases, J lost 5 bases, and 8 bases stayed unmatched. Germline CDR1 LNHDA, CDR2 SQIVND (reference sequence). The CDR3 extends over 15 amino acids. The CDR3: CASSMVLDRGDEQYF. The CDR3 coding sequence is TGTGCCAGTAGTATGGTTCTCGACAGGGGGGACGAGCAGTACTTC.

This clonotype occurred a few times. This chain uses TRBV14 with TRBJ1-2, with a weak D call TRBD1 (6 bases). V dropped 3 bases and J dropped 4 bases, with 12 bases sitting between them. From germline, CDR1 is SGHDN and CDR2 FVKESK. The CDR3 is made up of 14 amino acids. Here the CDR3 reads CASSQTRGGYGYTF. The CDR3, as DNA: TGTGCCAGCAGCCAGACGCGAGGGGGCTATGGCTACACCTTC.

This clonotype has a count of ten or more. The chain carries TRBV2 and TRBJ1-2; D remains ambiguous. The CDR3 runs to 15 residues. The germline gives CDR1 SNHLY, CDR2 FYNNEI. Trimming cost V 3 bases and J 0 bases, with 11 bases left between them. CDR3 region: CASSENRFSNYGYTF. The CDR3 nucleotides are TGTGCCAGCAGTGAGAACCGATTCTCTAACTATGGCTACACCTTC.

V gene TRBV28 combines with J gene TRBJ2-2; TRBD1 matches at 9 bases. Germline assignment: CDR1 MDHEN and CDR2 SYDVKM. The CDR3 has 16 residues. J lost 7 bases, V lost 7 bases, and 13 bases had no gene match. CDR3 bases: TGTGCCAGCAATCCCTTCAACAGGGGGCGTGGCGGGGAGCTGTTTTTT. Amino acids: CASNPFNRGRGGELFF.

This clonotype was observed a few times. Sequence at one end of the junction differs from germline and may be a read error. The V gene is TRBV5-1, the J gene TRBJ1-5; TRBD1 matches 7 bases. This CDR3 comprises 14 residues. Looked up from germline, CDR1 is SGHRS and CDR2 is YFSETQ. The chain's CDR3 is CASDRDSLNQPQHF. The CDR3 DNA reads TGTGCCAGCGACCGGGACAGCCTCAATCAGCCCCAGCATTTT. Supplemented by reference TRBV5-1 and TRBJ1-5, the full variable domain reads KAGVTQTPRYLIKTRGQQVTLSCSPISGHRSVSWYQQTPGQGLQFLFEYFSETQRNKGNFPGRFSGRQFSNSRSEMNVSTLELGDSALYLCASDRDSLNQPQHFGDGTRLSIL.

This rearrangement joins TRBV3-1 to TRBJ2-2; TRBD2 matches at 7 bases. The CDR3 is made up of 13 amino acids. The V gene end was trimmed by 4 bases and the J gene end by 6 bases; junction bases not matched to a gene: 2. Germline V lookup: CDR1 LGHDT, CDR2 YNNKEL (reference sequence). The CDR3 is CASSRRGAGELFF. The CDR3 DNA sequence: TGTGCCAGCAGCCGTCGGGGGGCCGGGGAGCTGTTTTTT. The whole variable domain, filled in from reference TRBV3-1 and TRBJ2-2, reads DTAVSQTPKYLVTQMGNDKSIKCEQNLGHDTMYWYKQDSKKFLKIMFSYNNKELIINETVPNRFSPKSPDKAHLNLHINSLELGDSAVYFCASSRRGAGELFFGEGSRLTVL.

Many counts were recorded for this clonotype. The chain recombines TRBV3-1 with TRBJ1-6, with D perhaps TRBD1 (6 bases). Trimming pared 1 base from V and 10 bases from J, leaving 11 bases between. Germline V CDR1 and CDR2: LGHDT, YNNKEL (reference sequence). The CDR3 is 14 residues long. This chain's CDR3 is CASSQVAGESPLHF. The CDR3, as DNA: TGTGCCAGCAGCCAAGTCGCAGGGGAATCACCCCTCCACTTT. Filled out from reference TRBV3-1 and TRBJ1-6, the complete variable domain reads DTAVSQTPKYLVTQMGNDKSIKCEQNLGHDTMYWYKQDSKKFLKIMFSYNNKELIINETVPNRFSPKSPDKAHLNLHINSLELGDSAVYFCASSQVAGESPLHFGNGTRLTVT.

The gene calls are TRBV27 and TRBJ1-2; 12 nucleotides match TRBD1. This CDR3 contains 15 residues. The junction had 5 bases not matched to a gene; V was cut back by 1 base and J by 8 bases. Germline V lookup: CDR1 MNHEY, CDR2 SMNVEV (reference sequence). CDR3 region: CASSLLGTGGYGYTF. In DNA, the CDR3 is TGTGCCAGCAGTTTATTGGGGACAGGGGGCTACGGCTACACCTTC.

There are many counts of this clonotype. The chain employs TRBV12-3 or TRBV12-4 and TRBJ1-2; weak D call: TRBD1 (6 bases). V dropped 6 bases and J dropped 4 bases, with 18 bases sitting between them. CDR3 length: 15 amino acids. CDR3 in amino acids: CASSGTGHQFYGYTF. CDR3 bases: TGTGCCAGCAGCGGAACGGGACACCAATTCTATGGCTACACCTTC.

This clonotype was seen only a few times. The CDR3 reads CASSSVLGSYNSPLHF. The CDR3, as DNA: TGTGCCAGCAGTTCAGTACTGGGTTCCTATAATTCACCCCTCCACTTT. V and J are TRBV6-2 or TRBV6-3 and TRBJ1-6; the D is unclear. This CDR3 contains 16 residues. CDR1 and CDR2 from the germline V gene are MNHEY and SVGEGT. Trimming left V 4 bases short and J 1 base short, with 11 bases between.

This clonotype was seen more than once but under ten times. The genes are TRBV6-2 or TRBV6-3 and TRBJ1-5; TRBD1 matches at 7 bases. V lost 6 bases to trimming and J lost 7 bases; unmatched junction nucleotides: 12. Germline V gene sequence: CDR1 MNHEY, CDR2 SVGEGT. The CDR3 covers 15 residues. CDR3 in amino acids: CASRRTGDGWQPQHF. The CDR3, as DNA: TGTGCCAGCAGGAGAACAGGGGATGGATGGCAGCCCCAGCATTTT.